Listed below are T cell receptor beta chains from one sample, sequenced in a study of tumor-infiltrating lymphocytes in localized non-small cell lung cancer. Measured with immunoSEQ multiplex PCR; TCRdb has only the in-frame clones, and not every one. The sample holds about 3,700 clones, 66% seen once. Sequenced: uninvolved lung tissue not adjacent to the tumor. The receptors originated from a human donor with non-small cell lung cancer. Each CDR3 is given with its conserved first and last residue. Fields, in order: V gene, D gene, clone size, J gene, CDR3 protein, CDR3 DNA. D genes are given only for firm matches. Only part of the rows carry a size: once, few, many, or a class if the clone is expanded.

V: TRBV2; D: TRBD1; size: .; J: TRBJ2-1; CDR3: CASSADYRGSGEQFF; DNA: TGTGCCAGCAGTGCCGACTACAGGGGTTCGGGGGAGCAGTTCTTC
V: TRBV6-5; D: .; size: .; J: TRBJ1-1; CDR3: CASSFRQATEAFF; DNA: TGTGCCAGCAGTTTTAGACAGGCCACTGAAGCTTTCTTT
V: TRBV6-5; D: .; size: .; J: TRBJ2-1; CDR3: CASSYLGTVNEQFF; DNA: TGTGCCAGCAGTTACCTTGGGACGGTCAATGAGCAGTTCTTC
V: TRBV4-1; D: TRBD2; size: .; J: TRBJ2-1; CDR3: CASSQGLAGTWYEQFF; DNA: TGCGCCAGCAGCCAGGGTCTAGCGGGCACATGGTATGAGCAGTTCTTC
V: TRBV7-2; D: .; size: .; J: TRBJ2-5; CDR3: CASSWGGSILRETQYF; DNA: TGTGCCAGCAGCTGGGGGGGCTCGATCCTTAGGGAGACCCAGTACTTC
V: TRBV30; D: .; size: .; J: TRBJ1-3; CDR3: CAWSVGTGNTIYF; DNA: TGTGCCTGGAGTGTAGGGACAGGAAACACCATATATTTT
V: TRBV29-1; D: .; size: .; J: TRBJ2-7; CDR3: CSAGDGDEQYF; DNA: TGCAGCGCCGGGGACGGAGACGAGCAGTACTTC
V: TRBV19; D: .; size: .; J: TRBJ2-1; CDR3: CASSTLDPLNEQFF; DNA: TGTGCCAGTAGTACCCTGGACCCTCTCAATGAGCAGTTCTTC
V: TRBV29-1; D: TRBD1; size: .; J: TRBJ1-2; CDR3: CSVDRATNYGYTF; DNA: TGCAGCGTGGACAGGGCCACTAACTATGGCTACACCTTC
V: TRBV29-1; D: TRBD1; size: few; J: TRBJ2-1; CDR3: CSVEGARGQGNYNEQFF; DNA: TGCAGCGTTGAGGGAGCCAGAGGACAGGGAAACTACAATGAGCAGTTCTTC
V: TRBV5-1; D: .; size: .; J: TRBJ2-7; CDR3: CASSLGSSYEQYF; DNA: TGCGCCAGCAGCTTGGGTAGCAGCTACGAGCAGTACTTC
V: TRBV5-1; D: .; size: .; J: TRBJ2-5; CDR3: CASSLELTGWGETQYF; DNA: TGCGCCAGCAGCTTGGAGTTGACCGGCTGGGGAGAGACCCAGTACTTC
V: TRBV28; D: TRBD1; size: .; J: TRBJ2-5; CDR3: CASSLVIGRGTGQETQYF; DNA: TGTGCCAGCAGTTTAGTTATCGGCAGGGGGACAGGACAAGAGACCCAGTACTTC
V: TRBV10-3; D: .; size: .; J: TRBJ2-5; CDR3: CAISETLGQTIRTQYF; DNA: TGTGCCATCAGTGAGACCCTAGGACAAACGATAAGGACCCAGTACTTC
V: TRBV5-4; D: .; size: .; J: TRBJ1-2; CDR3: CASSSRVGYTF; DNA: TGTGCCAGCAGCTCCAGGGTCGGCTACACCTTC
V: TRBV10-3; D: .; size: .; J: TRBJ2-7; CDR3: CAISEGHEQYF; DNA: TGTGCCATCAGTGAGGGGCACGAGCAGTACTTC
V: TRBV6-5; D: .; size: .; J: TRBJ2-7; CDR3: CASTRTRGVYEQYF; DNA: TGTGCCAGCACGCGCACCCGGGGTGTCTACGAGCAGTACTTC
V: TRBV5-1; D: TRBD2; size: few; J: TRBJ2-3; CDR3: CASTSGRRTDTQYF; DNA: TGCGCCAGCACCAGCGGGAGAAGGACAGATACGCAGTATTTT
V: TRBV20-1; D: .; size: .; J: TRBJ1-4; CDR3: CSAHYNEKLFF; DNA: TGCAGTGCTCACTATAATGAAAAACTGTTTTTT
V: TRBV4-1; D: TRBD1; size: .; J: TRBJ2-5; CDR3: CASSEDRGRVPQYF; DNA: TGCGCCAGCAGCGAGGACAGGGGGAGGGTCCCCCAGTACTTC
V: TRBV4-2; D: .; size: .; J: TRBJ1-2; CDR3: CASSQGGVNYGYTF; DNA: TGTGCCAGCAGCCAAGGGGGGGTTAACTATGGCTACACCTTC
V: TRBV7-8; D: .; size: few; J: TRBJ1-3; CDR3: CASSLSGAVRGNTIYF; DNA: TGTGCCAGCAGCTTAAGCGGGGCTGTCCGTGGAAACACCATATATTTT
V: TRBV2; D: .; size: .; J: TRBJ2-6; CDR3: CASGGNVLTF; DNA: TGTGCCAGCGGGGGGAACGTCCTGACTTTC
V: TRBV11-1; D: TRBD1; size: .; J: TRBJ1-4; CDR3: CASSQGGVDEKLFF; DNA: TGTGCCAGCAGCCAGGGGGGAGTTGATGAAAAACTGTTTTTT
V: TRBV5-1; D: .; size: once; J: TRBJ2-3; CDR3: CASSLVGASTDTQYF; DNA: TGCGCCAGCAGCTTGGTAGGGGCTAGCACAGATACGCAGTATTTT
V: TRBV5-1; D: .; size: .; J: TRBJ2-1; CDR3: CASSFWGQGGDEQFF; DNA: TGCGCCAGCAGCTTTTGGGGCCAGGGCGGGGATGAGCAGTTCTTC